This passage covers 23 T cell receptor beta chains from one sample sequenced in a study of T cell changes during pregnancy in multiple sclerosis (dated by TCRdb to the late 2010s). Receptor amplification or capture employed the immunoSEQ multiplex PCR assay. TCRdb's version of the immuneACCESS table is confined to in-frame rearrangements and falls short of the full clone set. An unresolved V gene accounts for under half of the shortfall where checked; the remainder is of unknown origin. The sample yields roughly 60,000 clones; 85% to 95% were counted once. The top ten hold roughly 0.33% of the sample. The sample in question was CD4+ T cells from peripheral blood mononuclear cells, obtained before pregnancy. The receptors shown here come from a female donor with multiple sclerosis, enrolled in a pregnancy study.

The chain carries TRBV4-3 and TRBJ1-6; 9 bases fit TRBD1. CDR1 and CDR2 (germline): LGHNA, YSLEER. The V segment lost 3 bases and the J segment 0 bases; nucleotides outside the gene matches: 12. The CDR3 sequence is 20 residues long. CDR3 in amino acids: CASSQGYRDRADSYNSPLHF. The CDR3 DNA reads as TGCGCCAGCAGCCAGGGCTACCGGGACAGGGCGGACTCCTATAATTCACCCCTCCACTTT.

V usage is TRBV19 and J usage is TRBJ2-3, with TRBD2 identical over 8 bases. CDR1 and CDR2 (germline): LNHDA, SQIVND (reference sequence). This CDR3 has 17 residues. Losses at the gene ends were 4 bases for V and 2 bases for J; bases not matched to a gene: 11. The CDR3 is CASSRILLADYTDTQYF. The CDR3 coding sequence is TGTGCCAGTAGTAGAATCCTACTAGCGGATTACACAGATACGCAGTATTTT.

The chain combines TRBV2 with TRBJ2-5, with D possibly being TRBD2 (5 bases). The germline CDR1 and CDR2 sequences are SNHLY and FYNNEI. CDR3 size: 13 residues. The ends were cut back, 1 base at V and 6 bases at J, with 9 bases in the middle. The CDR3 is CASSEVEGKTQYF. As DNA, the CDR3 is TGTGCCAGCAGTGAAGTTGAGGGAAAGACCCAGTACTTC.

The chain couples TRBV4-2 to TRBJ1-2; D unresolved. Germline V lookup: CDR1 LGHNA, CDR2 YNFKEQ. The CDR3 spans 14 residues. Trimming took off 0 bases at V and 6 bases at J, with 11 bases between the two ends. CDR3: CASSQDRFADGYTF. CDR3 nucleotides: TGTGCCAGCAGCCAAGATCGGTTCGCGGATGGCTACACCTTC.

The gene calls are TRBV30 and TRBJ1-2; TRBD1 matches at 8 bases. Germline V CDR1 and CDR2: GTSNPN, SVGIG (reference sequence). Trimming at V came to 3 bases and at J to 6 bases, leaving 9 bases not matched to a gene. The CDR3 totals 14 residues. CDR3 region: CAWRPGRGLDGYTF. CDR3 sequence (DNA): TGTGCCTGGAGGCCTGGCAGGGGGCTTGATGGCTACACCTTC.

V and J are TRBV5-6 and TRBJ1-4, with 9 bases lining up with TRBD1. Losses at the gene ends were 8 bases for V and 6 bases for J; bases not matched to a gene: 2. The CDR3 totals 12 residues. CDR1 is SGHDT, CDR2 YYEEEE, per germline. The CDR3 reads CASGDRDEKLFF. In DNA, the CDR3 is TGTGCCAGTGGGGACAGGGATGAAAAACTGTTTTTT.

This chain connects TRBV18 to TRBJ2-7, with D possibly being TRBD1 (5 bases). This CDR3 region has 13 residues. Trimming cost V 2 bases and J 3 bases, with 8 bases left between them. Germline lookup yields CDR1 KGHSH and CDR2 LQKENI. CDR3 sequence (DNA): TGTGCCAGCTCACCAGGGGCCAACTACGAGCAGTACTTC. Translation gives CASSPGANYEQYF.

The chain combines TRBV7-2 with TRBJ1-1; TRBD1 agrees at 9 bases. In germline, CDR1 is SGHTA, CDR2 FQGNSA. The V segment lost 5 bases and the J segment 4 bases; nucleotides outside the gene matches: 11. The CDR3 extends over 16 amino acids. CDR3 nucleotide sequence: TGTGCCAGCAGCGCTCGAGGGGGGACAGGGAGCACTGAAGCTTTCTTT. This encodes CASSARGGTGSTEAFF.

The chain employs TRBV5-4 and TRBJ2-2; D is possibly TRBD2 (5 bases). Trimming removed 4 bases from V and 4 bases from J, with 14 bases in between. CDR1 is SGHNT and CDR2 is YYREEE in the germline V gene (reference sequence). This CDR3 contains 15 residues. The CDR3, as DNA: TGTGCCAGCAGCCCGCGGGCGTGGAGCACCGGGGAGCTGTTTTTT. Protein sequence: CASSPRAWSTGELFF.

J is TRBJ1-4 and V is TRBV2; 9 positions match TRBD1. From germline, CDR1 is SNHLY and CDR2 FYNNEI. The length of the CDR3 is 14 residues. The trim removed 5 bases at V and 6 bases at J, leaving 4 bases unmatched. The CDR3 nucleotides are TGTGCCAGCAGTACGGACAGGGGTGATGAAAAACTGTTTTTT. Its protein is CASSTDRGDEKLFF. Looking up the rest from reference TRBV2 and TRBJ1-4 gives the full variable domain: EPEVTQTPSHQVTQMGQEVILRCVPISNHLYFYWYRQILGQKVEFLVSFYNNEISEKSEIFDDQFSVERPDGSNFTLKIRSTKLEDSAMYFCASSTDRGDEKLFFGSGTQLSVL.

The rearrangement links TRBV5-5 to TRBJ2-2; tentative D call: TRBD1 (5 bases). Trimming shortened V by 1 base and J by 4 bases, and 14 bases separated the two germline ends. The CDR3 totals 16 residues. Germline V gives CDR1 SGHKS, CDR2 YYEKEE (reference sequence). The CDR3 loop reads CASSLSGGQITGELFF. CDR3 sequence (DNA): TGTGCCAGCAGCTTGTCGGGCGGACAAATCACCGGGGAGCTGTTTTTT. Based on the CDR3 plus reference TRBV5-5 and TRBJ2-2, the full variable domain is DAGVTQSPTHLIKTRGQQVTLRCSPISGHKSVSWYQQVLGQGPQFIFQYYEKEERGRGNFPDRFSARQFPNYSSELNVNALLLGDSALYLCASSLSGGQITGELFFGEGSRLTVL.

This sequence joins TRBV4-1 and TRBJ1-2; maybe TRBD1 (6 bases). V was trimmed by 1 base and J by 2 bases, leaving 8 bases between them. Germline V gene lookup returns CDR1 MGHRA and CDR2 YSYEKL. The CDR3 spans 14 residues. The CDR3 DNA reads as TGCGCCAGCAGCCAAGGACAGGTCAACTATGGCTACACCTTC. Encoded protein: CASSQGQVNYGYTF.

The genes are TRBV14 and TRBJ2-4; the D is unclear. The V end lost 0 bases, the J end lost 2 bases, and 11 bases lay between the germline ends. This CDR3 contains 16 residues. Per germline, CDR1 SGHDN and CDR2 FVKESK. The CDR3 DNA sequence: TGTGCCAGCAGCCAAGATCGGTTATTATCCAAAAACATTCAGTACTTC. Translated, it gives CASSQDRLLSKNIQYF.

This clone was detected once. The rearrangement uses TRBV27 and TRBJ2-1; 8 bases are shared with TRBD1. In germline, CDR1 is MNHEY, CDR2 SMNVEV (reference sequence). Trimming removed 4 bases from V and 10 bases from J; junction bases left unmatched: 6. The CDR3 length is 13 residues. For the CDR3, the DNA is TGTGCCAGCAGTTGGGGACAGGTCAGGGAGCAGTTCTTC. It specifies CASSWGQVREQFF.

The chain has TRBV7-2 and TRBJ2-1; TRBD2 is a possible D gene (5 bases). The CDR3 spans 15 residues. Germline CDR1 SGHTA, CDR2 FQGNSA. The V end was cut by 0 bases, the J end by 10 bases, with 16 bases between. Here the CDR3 reads CASSLAERATGEQFF. The CDR3 DNA reads TGTGCCAGCAGCTTAGCTGAGCGCGCTACGGGGGAGCAGTTCTTC.

The rearrangement joins TRBV4-3 to TRBJ1-3; D remains unclear. The CDR3 length is 15 residues. V dropped 4 bases and J dropped 3 bases, with 13 bases sitting between them. From germline, CDR1 is LGHNA and CDR2 YSLEER. Here the CDR3 reads CASSLRVVSGNTIYF. The CDR3, as DNA: TGCGCCAGCAGCCTCCGGGTTGTAAGTGGAAACACCATATATTTT.

The rearrangement joins TRBV9 to TRBJ2-2, with 13 bases lining up with TRBD2. Losses at the gene ends were 1 base for V and 2 bases for J; bases not matched to a gene: 11. Germline CDR1 reads SGDLS; CDR2 reads YYNGEE. The CDR3 loop spans 20 amino acids. CDR3 in amino acids: CASSVTTPGLAGLNTGELFF. DNA of the CDR3: TGTGCCAGCAGCGTAACTACTCCGGGACTAGCGGGACTAAACACCGGGGAGCTGTTTTTT.

V and J are TRBV7-2 and TRBJ2-3; D ambiguous. The CDR3 totals 13 residues. Germline V gives CDR1 SGHTA, CDR2 FQGNSA. V lost 5 bases, J lost 0 bases, and 6 bases lay in between. CDR3 region: CASSHASTDTQYF. The CDR3 DNA reads TGTGCCAGCAGCCACGCGAGCACAGATACGCAGTATTTT.

The chain recombines TRBV2 with TRBJ1-5, with D possibly matching TRBD1 (5 bases). V lost 8 bases, J lost 6 bases, and 11 bases lay in between. CDR1 is SNHLY and CDR2 is FYNNEI in the germline V gene. The CDR3 spans 12 residues. CDR3 loop: CASSRVTQPQHF. The DNA of the CDR3 is TGTGCCAGCTCCAGGGTGACTCAGCCCCAGCATTTT.

A remark on this clone: Distinct nucleotide sequences in the sample also encode this CDR3. The chain employs TRBV4-2 and TRBJ1-4; D is unresolved. Germline loops: CDR1 LGHNA, CDR2 YNFKEQ. Between the trimmed V and J ends, which lost 0 bases and 7 bases, there was a span of 6 bases. The CDR3 is 13 amino acids. CDR3 in DNA: TGTGCCAGCAGCCAAGATAGAGGTGAAAAACTGTTTTTT. Its protein is CASSQDRGEKLFF.

This clone was detected only a few times. The chain is built from TRBV6-5 and TRBJ2-3; TRBD1 might be the D (6 bases). V dropped 4 bases and J dropped 0 bases, with 11 bases sitting between them. The V gene's germline CDR1 is MNHEY and CDR2 SVGAGI. The CDR3 runs to 15 residues. This CDR3 is CASSWQGTSTDTQYF. CDR3 coding DNA: TGTGCCAGCAGTTGGCAGGGGACCAGCACAGATACGCAGTATTTT.

This clone was counted only a few times. This chain joins TRBV5-4 and TRBJ1-2; D is ambiguous. The CDR3 is made up of 13 amino acids. V was trimmed by 4 bases and J by 3 bases, leaving 10 bases between them. Looked up from germline, CDR1 is SGHNT and CDR2 is YYREEE (reference sequence). CDR3 DNA: TGTGCCAGCAGCCCAAGTACGGACTATGGCTACACCTTC. Amino acids: CASSPSTDYGYTF.

The V gene is TRBV5-1, the J gene TRBJ1-2, with D hard to call. From germline, CDR1 is SGHRS and CDR2 YFSETQ. The CDR3 is 14 amino acids. V was shortened by 0 bases and J by 2 bases, with 8 bases between the two germline ends. The CDR3 bases are TGCGCCAGCAGCTTGGATGGGCAGAACTATGGCTACACCTTC. Its protein product is CASSLDGQNYGYTF.